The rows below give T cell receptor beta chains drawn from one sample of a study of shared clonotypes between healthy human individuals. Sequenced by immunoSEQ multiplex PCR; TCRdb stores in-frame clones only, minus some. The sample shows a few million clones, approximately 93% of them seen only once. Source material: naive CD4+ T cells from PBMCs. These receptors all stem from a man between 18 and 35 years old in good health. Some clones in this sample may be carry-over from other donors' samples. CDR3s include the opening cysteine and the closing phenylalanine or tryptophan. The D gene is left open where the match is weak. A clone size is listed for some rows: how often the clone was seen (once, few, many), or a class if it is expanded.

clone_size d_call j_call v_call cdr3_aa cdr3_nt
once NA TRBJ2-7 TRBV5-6 CASSFIYEQYF TGTGCCAGCAGCTTCATCTACGAGCAGTACTTC
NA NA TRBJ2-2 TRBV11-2 CASSLGSPAWVAGELFF TGTGCCAGCAGCCTAGGCAGTCCCGCGTGGGTCGCCGGGGAGCTGTTTTTT
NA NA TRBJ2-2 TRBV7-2 CASSFRMDRAGELFF TGTGCCAGCAGCTTTCGGATGGACAGAGCCGGGGAGCTGTTTTTT
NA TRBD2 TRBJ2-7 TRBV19 CASSSTSVSYEQYF TGTGCCAGTAGTTCGACTAGCGTATCCTACGAGCAGTACTTC
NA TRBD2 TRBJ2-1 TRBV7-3 CASSLASGRGSSYNEQFF TGTGCCAGCAGCTTGGCTAGCGGGAGGGGCAGCTCCTACAATGAGCAGTTCTTC
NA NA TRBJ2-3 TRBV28 CASRAWTLSTDTQYF TGTGCCAGCAGGGCCTGGACGCTTAGCACAGATACGCAGTATTTT
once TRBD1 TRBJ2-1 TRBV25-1 CASTGTGDYNEQFF TGTGCCAGTACCGGGACAGGTGACTACAATGAGCAGTTCTTC
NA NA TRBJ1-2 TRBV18 CASSPLAGSPYGYTF TGTGCCAGCTCACCACTCGCAGGCTCTCCGTATGGCTACACCTTC
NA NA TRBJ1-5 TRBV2 CASVGAASNQPQHF TGTGCCAGCGTAGGGGCGGCGAGCAATCAGCCCCAGCATTTT
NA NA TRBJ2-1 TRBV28 CASSPIDRPSYNEQFF TGTGCCAGCAGTCCAATTGACAGACCCTCCTACAATGAGCAGTTCTTC
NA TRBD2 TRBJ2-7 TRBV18 CASSPWTGTSELQYF TGTGCCAGCTCACCATGGACCGGGACTAGCGAGTTGCAGTACTTC